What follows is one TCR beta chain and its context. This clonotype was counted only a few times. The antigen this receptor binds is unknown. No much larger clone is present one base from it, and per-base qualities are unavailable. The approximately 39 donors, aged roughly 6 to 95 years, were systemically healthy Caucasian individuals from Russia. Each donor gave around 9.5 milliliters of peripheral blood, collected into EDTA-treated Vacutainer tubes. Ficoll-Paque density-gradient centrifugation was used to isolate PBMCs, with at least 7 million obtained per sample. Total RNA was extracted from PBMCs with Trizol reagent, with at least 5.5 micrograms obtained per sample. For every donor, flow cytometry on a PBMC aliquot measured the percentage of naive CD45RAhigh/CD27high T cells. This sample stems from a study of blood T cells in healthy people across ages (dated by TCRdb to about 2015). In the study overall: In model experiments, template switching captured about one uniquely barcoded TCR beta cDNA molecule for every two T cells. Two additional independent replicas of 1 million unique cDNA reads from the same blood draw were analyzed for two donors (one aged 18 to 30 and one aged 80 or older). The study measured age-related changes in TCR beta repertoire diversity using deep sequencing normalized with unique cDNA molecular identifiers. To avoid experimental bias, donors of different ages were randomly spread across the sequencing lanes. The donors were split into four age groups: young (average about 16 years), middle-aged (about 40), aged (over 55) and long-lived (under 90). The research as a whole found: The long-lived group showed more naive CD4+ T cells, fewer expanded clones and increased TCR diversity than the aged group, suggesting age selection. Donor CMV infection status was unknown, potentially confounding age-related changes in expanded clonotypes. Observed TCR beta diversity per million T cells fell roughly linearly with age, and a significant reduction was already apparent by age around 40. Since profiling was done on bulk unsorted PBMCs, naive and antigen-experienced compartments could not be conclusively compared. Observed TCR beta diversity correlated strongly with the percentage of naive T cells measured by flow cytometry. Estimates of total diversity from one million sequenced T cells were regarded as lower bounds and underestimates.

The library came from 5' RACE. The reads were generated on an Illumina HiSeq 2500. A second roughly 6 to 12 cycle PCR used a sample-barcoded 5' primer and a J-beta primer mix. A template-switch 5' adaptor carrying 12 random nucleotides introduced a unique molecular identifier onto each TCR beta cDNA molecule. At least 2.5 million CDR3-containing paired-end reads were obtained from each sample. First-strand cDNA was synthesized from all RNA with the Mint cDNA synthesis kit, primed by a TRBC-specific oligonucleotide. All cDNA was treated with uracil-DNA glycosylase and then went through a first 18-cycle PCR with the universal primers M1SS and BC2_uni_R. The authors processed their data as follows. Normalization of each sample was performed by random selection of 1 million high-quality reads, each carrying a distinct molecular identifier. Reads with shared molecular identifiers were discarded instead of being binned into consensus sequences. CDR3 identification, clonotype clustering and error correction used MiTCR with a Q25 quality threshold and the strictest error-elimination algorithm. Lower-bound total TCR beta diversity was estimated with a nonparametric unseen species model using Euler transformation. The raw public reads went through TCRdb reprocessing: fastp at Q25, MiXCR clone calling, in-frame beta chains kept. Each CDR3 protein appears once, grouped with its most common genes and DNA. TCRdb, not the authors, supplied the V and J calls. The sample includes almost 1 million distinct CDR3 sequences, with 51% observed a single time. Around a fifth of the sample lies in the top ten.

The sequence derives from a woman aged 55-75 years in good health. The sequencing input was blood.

The DNA sequence is given as TGCGCCAGCAGCCACCGGGGACTGCAAGAGACCCAGTACTTC. Its translation is CASSHRGLQETQYF. The rearrangement combines TRBV4-1 with TRBJ2-5, and possibly TRBD2, on 6 matching bases. V lost 3 bases and J lost 2 bases; the stretch between them is 10 bases long. The CDR3, from cysteine to phenylalanine, totals 14 residues. Of the read, only the CDR3 DNA is kept; its 42 bases are in frame from base 1. CDR1 and CDR2 (MGHRA, YSYEKL) derive from the germline V gene.